Listed here are 13 T cell receptor beta chains from one sample, sequenced in a study of control samples from healthy donors and cancer patients. The table came from immunoSEQ multiplex PCR; TCRdb's copy has only in-frame clones and leaves some out. The repertoire holds 200,000 or so clones, with 90% to 95% as singletons. The sequencing sample was made of blood. The receptors were gathered from a man aged 45-60 years in good health.

The chain carries TRBV5-5 and TRBJ1-5; D might be TRBD1 (6 bases). Germline assignment: CDR1 SGHKS and CDR2 YYEKEE (reference sequence). CDR3 length equals 18 residues. Between the trimmed V and J ends, which lost 0 bases and 6 bases, there was a span of 22 bases. The CDR3 sequence: CASSLVSGAGVRVQPQHF. The CDR3 DNA sequence: TGTGCCAGCAGCTTGGTTTCGGGGGCAGGGGTGAGGGTTCAGCCCCAGCATTTT.

This chain connects TRBV10-2 to TRBJ1-5; no definite D call. The V end lost 5 bases, the J end lost 2 bases, and 7 bases lay between the germline ends. The CDR3 sequence is 13 residues long. Germline-derived CDR1 and CDR2 are WSHSY and SAAADI. Here the CDR3 DNA reads TGCGCCAGCAGTCCTAGGGGCAATCAGCCCCAGCATTTT. Protein: CASSPRGNQPQHF.

This chain links TRBV6-5 with TRBJ1-5; 9 nucleotides align to TRBD1. CDR3 size: 13 residues. V shed 7 bases and J 6 bases; nucleotides not matched to a gene: 4. Germline CDR1 MNHEY, CDR2 SVGAGI. CDR3 protein: CASTGTGIQPQHF. CDR3 sequence (DNA): TGTGCCAGCACCGGGACAGGGATTCAGCCCCAGCATTTT.

CDR3 nucleotide sequence: TGCGCCAGCAGACACACGAATCAGCCCCAGCATTTT. It codes for CASRHTNQPQHF. The V call is TRBV10-2, the J call TRBJ1-5; no clear D. The CDR3 length is 12 residues. The germline V gene has CDR1 WSHSY and CDR2 SAAADI. Trimming pared 6 bases from V and 4 bases from J, leaving 7 bases between.

The chain combines TRBV19 with TRBJ1-2; tentative D call: TRBD1 (5 bases). V lost 4 bases to trimming and J lost 4 bases, with 13 bases between them. CDR3 size: 14 residues. The V gene's germline CDR1 is LNHDA and CDR2 SQIVND (reference sequence). This chain's CDR3 is CASSTTGTVYGYTF. Written as DNA, the CDR3 is TGTGCCAGTAGTACCACCGGGACGGTCTATGGCTACACCTTC.

This clone appeared once. The rearrangement joins TRBV12-3 or TRBV12-4 to TRBJ2-3; D is undetermined. V was pared by 4 bases and J by 7 bases, with 9 bases between. The CDR3 spans 12 residues. The DNA for the CDR3 is TGTGCCAGCAGTTCGGATAGCAATACGCAGTATTTT. Translating gives CASSSDSNTQYF.

J is TRBJ1-3 and V is TRBV18; D not certain. V gave up 2 bases and J gave up 1 base, with 9 bases separating them. This CDR3 has 15 amino acids. Germline V lookup: CDR1 KGHSH, CDR2 LQKENI. CDR3 protein: CASSPKTDSGNTIYF. CDR3 coding DNA: TGTGCCAGCTCACCAAAAACGGATTCTGGAAACACCATATATTTT.

This clone was detected only once. The chain combines TRBV28 with TRBJ1-1, with 7 bases lining up with TRBD1. The ends lost 3 bases at V and 0 bases at J; junction bases unmatched: 7. The CDR3 consists of 16 residues. Germline CDR1 MDHEN, CDR2 SYDVKM. CDR3 amino acids: CASSFRGRGMNTEAFF. The CDR3 DNA reads as TGTGCCAGCAGTTTTAGGGGGCGAGGAATGAACACTGAAGCTTTCTTT.

This clone was observed a handful of times. This chain links TRBV7-2 with TRBJ1-4; the D gene is possibly TRBD1 (5 bases). CDR1 is SGHTA and CDR2 is FQGNSA in the germline V gene. V was trimmed by 1 base and J by 0 bases, leaving 12 bases between them. CDR3 length: 17 residues. The CDR3 bases are TGTGCCAGCAGCTTAGGGGGTGGGGCAGCAACTAATGAAAAACTGTTTTTT. Protein sequence: CASSLGGGAATNEKLFF.

The J gene is TRBJ1-1, the V gene TRBV19; the match to TRBD1 covers 7 bases. This CDR3 spans 14 amino acids. In germline, CDR1 is LNHDA, CDR2 SQIVND (reference sequence). V lost 6 bases and J lost 5; bases outside the gene matches: 9. The CDR3 is CASSPTGYTTEAFF. CDR3 DNA: TGTGCCAGTAGCCCGACAGGGTATACTACTGAAGCTTTCTTT.

This rearrangement joins TRBV6-6 to TRBJ1-5; D gene unclear. The CDR3 totals 15 residues. The germline V and J ends were trimmed by 5 bases and 3 bases, with 14 bases remaining between them. Germline CDR1 reads MNHNY; CDR2 reads SVGAGI (reference sequence). The CDR3 protein is CASSPERSYNQPQHF. The CDR3 DNA reads TGTGCCAGCAGTCCCGAAAGGAGCTACAATCAGCCCCAGCATTTT.

This rearrangement joins TRBV30 to TRBJ2-3; a weak D match, TRBD1 (5 bases). This CDR3 spans 13 amino acids. Germline loops: CDR1 GTSNPN, CDR2 SVGIG (reference sequence). V lost 0 bases and J lost 9, with 13 bases in between. The CDR3 is CAWSVNRQGTQYF. In DNA form, the CDR3 reads TGTGCCTGGAGTGTAAATCGTCAGGGAACGCAGTATTTT.

The chain recombines TRBV3-1 (or the pseudogene TRBV3-2) with TRBJ2-7; D is undetermined. The germline V gene has CDR1 LGHDT and CDR2 YNNKEL (reference sequence). The CDR3 loop spans 12 amino acids. With 1 base removed from V and 2 bases from J, the gap between germline ends came to 3 bases. The CDR3 DNA is TGTGCCAGCAGCCAAGTCCCCTACGAGCAGTACTTC. Its translation is CASSQVPYEQYF.